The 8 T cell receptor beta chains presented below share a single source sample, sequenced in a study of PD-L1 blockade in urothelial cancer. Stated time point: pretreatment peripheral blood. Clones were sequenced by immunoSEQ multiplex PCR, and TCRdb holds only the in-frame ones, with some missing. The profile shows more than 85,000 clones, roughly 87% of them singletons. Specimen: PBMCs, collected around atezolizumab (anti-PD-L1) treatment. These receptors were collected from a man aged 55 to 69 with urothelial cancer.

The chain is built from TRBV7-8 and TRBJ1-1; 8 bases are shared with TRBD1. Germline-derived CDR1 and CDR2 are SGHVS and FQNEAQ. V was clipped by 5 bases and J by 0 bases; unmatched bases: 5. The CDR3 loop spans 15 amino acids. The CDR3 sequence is CASSPGQEMNTEAFF. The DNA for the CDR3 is TGTGCCAGCAGCCCGGGACAGGAGATGAACACTGAAGCTTTCTTT. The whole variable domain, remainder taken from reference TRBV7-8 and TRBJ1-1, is GAGVSQSPRYKVAKRGQDVALRCDPISGHVSLFWYQQALGQGPEFLTYFQNEAQLDKSGLPSDRFFAERPEGSVSTLKIQRTQQEDSAVYLCASSPGQEMNTEAFFGQGTRLTVV.

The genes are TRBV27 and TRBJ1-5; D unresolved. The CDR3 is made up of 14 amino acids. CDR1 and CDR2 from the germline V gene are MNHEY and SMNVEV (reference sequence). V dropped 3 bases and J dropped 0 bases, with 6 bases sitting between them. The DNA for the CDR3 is TGTGCCAGCAGTTTCTCAGATAGCAATCAGCCCCAGCATTTT. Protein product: CASSFSDSNQPQHF.

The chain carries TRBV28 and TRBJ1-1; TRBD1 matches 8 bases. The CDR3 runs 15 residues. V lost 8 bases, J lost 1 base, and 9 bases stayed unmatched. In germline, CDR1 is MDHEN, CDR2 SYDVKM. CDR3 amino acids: CASPSGQGANTEAFF. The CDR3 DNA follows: TGTGCCAGCCCCTCTGGACAGGGAGCGAACACTGAAGCTTTCTTT.

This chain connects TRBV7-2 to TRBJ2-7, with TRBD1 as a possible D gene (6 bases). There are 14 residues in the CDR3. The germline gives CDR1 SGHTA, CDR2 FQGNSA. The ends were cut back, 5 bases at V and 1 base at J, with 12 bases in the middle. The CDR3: CASSKGQGSYEQYF. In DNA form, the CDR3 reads TGTGCCAGCAGCAAGGGTCAGGGGTCCTACGAGCAGTACTTC.

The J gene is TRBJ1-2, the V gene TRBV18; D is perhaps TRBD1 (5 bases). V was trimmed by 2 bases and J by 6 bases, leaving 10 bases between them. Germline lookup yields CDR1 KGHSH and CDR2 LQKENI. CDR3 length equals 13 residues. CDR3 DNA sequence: TGTGCCAGCTCACCAGACGGAGGGGATGGCTACACCTTC. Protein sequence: CASSPDGGDGYTF.

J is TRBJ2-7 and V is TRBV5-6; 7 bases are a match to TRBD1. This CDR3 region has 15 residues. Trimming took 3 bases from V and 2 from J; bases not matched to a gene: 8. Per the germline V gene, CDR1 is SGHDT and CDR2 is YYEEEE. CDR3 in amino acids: CASSYPGQQTYEQYF. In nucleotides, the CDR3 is TGTGCCAGCAGCTATCCGGGACAGCAAACCTACGAGCAGTACTTC.

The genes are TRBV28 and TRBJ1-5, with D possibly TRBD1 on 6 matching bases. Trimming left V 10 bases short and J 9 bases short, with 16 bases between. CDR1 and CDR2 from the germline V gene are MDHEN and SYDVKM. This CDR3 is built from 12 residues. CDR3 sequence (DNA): TGTGCCACGTGGGACAAACTGATGCCCCAGCATTTT. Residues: CATWDKLMPQHF.

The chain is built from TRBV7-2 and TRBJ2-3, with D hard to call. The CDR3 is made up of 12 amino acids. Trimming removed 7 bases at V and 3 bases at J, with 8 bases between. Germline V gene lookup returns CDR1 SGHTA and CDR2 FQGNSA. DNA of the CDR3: TGTGCCAGCACCTCTAATACAGATACGCAGTATTTT. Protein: CASTSNTDTQYF.